The entry that follows covers one TCR beta chain sequence. Its target is unknown. These data originate in a study of cytomegalovirus exposure and HLA in healthy donors. General observations from the study: It was reported that the classifier diagnosed cytomegalovirus status with high specificity and sensitivity in both the original and validation cohorts. In a later analysis, TCR beta V- and J-gene trimming showed a link to a missense DCLRE1C variant.

Germline V CDR1 and CDR2: MGHRA, YSYEKL. The V end was cut by 4 bases, the J end by 2 bases, with 14 bases between. The CDR3 extends over 15 amino acids. The PCR used 60 Vbeta and 13 Jbeta primers. This table comes from immunoSEQ multiplex PCR, and its TCRdb copy is limited to in-frame clones, with some not included. Of about 120,000 clones listed, about 70% are singletons. This clonotype was obtained from a woman aged 40-49 years in good health and CMV-seropositive. The J gene is TRBJ1-2, the V gene TRBV4-1, with D maybe TRBD1 (6 bases). Sequences were obtained from PBMCs. The CDR3 spells CASSRLDRENYGYTF. The DNA of the CDR3 is TGCGCCAGCAGCCGGCTGGACAGAGAAAACTATGGCTACACCTTC.